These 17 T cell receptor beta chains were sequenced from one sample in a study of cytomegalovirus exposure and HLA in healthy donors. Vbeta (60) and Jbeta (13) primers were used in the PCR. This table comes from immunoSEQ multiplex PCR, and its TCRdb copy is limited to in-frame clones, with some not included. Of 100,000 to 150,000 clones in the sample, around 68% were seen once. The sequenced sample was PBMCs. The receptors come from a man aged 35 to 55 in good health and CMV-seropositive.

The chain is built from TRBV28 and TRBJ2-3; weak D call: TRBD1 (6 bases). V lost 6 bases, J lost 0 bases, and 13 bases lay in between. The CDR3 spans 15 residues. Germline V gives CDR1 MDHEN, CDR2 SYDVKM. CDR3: CASSRGQSSTDTQYF. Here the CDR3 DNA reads TGTGCCAGCAGCCGAGGACAGAGTAGCACAGATACGCAGTATTTT.

The CDR3 protein is CASSDGLAEAFF. The CDR3 region has the DNA TGTGCCAGCAGTGACGGGCTCGCTGAAGCTTTCTTT. V gene TRBV6-4 combines with J gene TRBJ1-1; the D is unclear. The CDR3 extends over 12 amino acids. Deletions cut 2 bases from V and 6 bases from J, with 7 bases between. The germline CDR1 and CDR2 sequences are MRHNA and SNTAGT.

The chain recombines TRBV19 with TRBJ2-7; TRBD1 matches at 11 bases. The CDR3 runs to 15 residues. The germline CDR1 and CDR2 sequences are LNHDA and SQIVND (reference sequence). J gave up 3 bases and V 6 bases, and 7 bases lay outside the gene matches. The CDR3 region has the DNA TGTGCCAGTAGACTTTCCGGGACAGGGGGCTACGAGCAGTACTTC. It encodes CASRLSGTGGYEQYF.

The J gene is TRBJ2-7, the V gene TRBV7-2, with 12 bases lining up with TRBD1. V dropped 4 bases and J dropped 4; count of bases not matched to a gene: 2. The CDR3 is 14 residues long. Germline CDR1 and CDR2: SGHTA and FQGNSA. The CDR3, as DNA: TGTGCCAGCAGCTGGGGACAGGGGGCTTACGAGCAGTACTTC. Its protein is CASSWGQGAYEQYF.

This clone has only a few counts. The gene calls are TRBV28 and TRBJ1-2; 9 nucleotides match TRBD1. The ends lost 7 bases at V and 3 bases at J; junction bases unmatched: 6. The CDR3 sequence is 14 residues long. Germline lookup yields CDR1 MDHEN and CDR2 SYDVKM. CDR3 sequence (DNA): TGTGCCAGCACCAAAACAGGGGGCTACTATGGCTACACCTTC. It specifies CASTKTGGYYGYTF.

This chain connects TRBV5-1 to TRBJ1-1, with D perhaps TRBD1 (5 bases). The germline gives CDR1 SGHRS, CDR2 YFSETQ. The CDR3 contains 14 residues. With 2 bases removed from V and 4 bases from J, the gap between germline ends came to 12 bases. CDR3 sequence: CASSFTGGSTEAFF. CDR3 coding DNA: TGCGCCAGCAGCTTCACTGGGGGGAGCACTGAAGCTTTCTTT.

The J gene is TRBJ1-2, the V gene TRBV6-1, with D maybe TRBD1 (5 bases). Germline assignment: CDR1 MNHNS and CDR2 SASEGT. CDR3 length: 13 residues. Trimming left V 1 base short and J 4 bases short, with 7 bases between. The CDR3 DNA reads TGTGCCAGCAGTGAAGGGACATTCTATGGCTACACCTTC. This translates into CASSEGTFYGYTF.

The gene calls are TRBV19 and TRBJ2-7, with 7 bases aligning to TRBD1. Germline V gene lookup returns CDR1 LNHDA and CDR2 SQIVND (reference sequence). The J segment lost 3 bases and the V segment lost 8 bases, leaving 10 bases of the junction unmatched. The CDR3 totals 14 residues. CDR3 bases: TGTGCCAGTGCCCCTGGACAGGTGAACTACGAGCAGTACTTC. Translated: CASAPGQVNYEQYF.

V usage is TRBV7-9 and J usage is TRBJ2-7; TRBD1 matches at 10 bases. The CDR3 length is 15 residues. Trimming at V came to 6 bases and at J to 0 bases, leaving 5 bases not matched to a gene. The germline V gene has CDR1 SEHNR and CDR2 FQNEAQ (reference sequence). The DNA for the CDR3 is TGTGCCAGCAGTCGGACAGGGGGAAACTCCTACGAGCAGTACTTC. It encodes CASSRTGGNSYEQYF.

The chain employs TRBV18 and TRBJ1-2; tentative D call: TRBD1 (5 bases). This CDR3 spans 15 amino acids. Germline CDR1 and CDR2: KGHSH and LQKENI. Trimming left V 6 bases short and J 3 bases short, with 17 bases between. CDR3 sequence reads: CASSRDGRADYGYTF. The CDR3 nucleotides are TGTGCCAGCTCGCGGGATGGCAGGGCGGACTATGGCTACACCTTC.

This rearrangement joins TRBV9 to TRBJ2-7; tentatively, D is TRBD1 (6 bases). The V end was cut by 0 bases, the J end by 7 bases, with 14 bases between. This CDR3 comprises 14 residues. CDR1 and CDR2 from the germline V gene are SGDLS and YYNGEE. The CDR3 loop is CASSVAETGYEQYF. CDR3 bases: TGTGCCAGCAGCGTAGCTGAAACAGGGTATGAGCAGTACTTC. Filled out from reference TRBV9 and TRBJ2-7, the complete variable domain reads DSGVTQTPKHLITATGQRVTLRCSPRSGDLSVYWYQQSLDQGLQFLIQYYNGEERAKGNILERFSAQQFPDLHSELNLSSLELGDSALYFCASSVAETGYEQYFGPGTRLTVT.

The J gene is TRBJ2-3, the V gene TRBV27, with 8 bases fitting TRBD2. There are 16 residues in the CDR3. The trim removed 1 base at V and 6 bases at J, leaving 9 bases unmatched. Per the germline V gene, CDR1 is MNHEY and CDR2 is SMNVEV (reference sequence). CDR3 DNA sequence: TGTGCCAGCAGTTTATGGGCGGGGGGTGAATTGGATACGCAGTATTTT. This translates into CASSLWAGGELDTQYF.

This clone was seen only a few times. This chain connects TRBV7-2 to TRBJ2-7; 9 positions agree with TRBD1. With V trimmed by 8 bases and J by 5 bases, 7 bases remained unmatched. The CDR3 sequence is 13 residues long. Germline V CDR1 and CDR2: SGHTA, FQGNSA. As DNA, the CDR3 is TGTGCCAGCGGGATAACAGGGGGCAACGAGCAGTACTTC. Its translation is CASGITGGNEQYF.

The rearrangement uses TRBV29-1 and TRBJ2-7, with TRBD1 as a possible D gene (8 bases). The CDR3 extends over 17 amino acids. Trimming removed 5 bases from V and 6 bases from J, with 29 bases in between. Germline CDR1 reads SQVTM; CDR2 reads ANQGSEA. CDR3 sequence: CSVLRGAGGMSGGEQYF. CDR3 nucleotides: TGCAGCGTTCTAAGGGGGGCAGGGGGCATGTCGGGGGGCGAGCAGTACTTC.

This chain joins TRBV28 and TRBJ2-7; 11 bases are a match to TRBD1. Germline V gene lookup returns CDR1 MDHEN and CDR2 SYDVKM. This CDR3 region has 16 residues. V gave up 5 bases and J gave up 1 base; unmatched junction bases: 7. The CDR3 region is CASSIIGQGASYEQYF. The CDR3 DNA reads TGTGCCAGCAGTATCATCGGACAGGGGGCTTCCTACGAGCAGTACTTC.

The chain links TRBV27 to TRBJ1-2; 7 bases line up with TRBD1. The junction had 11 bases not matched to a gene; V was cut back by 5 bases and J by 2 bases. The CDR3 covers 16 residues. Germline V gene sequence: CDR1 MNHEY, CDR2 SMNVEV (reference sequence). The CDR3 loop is CASSPGTAPVNYGYTF. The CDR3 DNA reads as TGTGCCAGCAGTCCTGGGACAGCCCCCGTCAACTATGGCTACACCTTC.

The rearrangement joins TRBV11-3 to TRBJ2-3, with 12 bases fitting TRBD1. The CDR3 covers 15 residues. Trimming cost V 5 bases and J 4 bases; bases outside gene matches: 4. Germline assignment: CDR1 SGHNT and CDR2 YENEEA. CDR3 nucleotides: TGTGCCAGCAGCCGGGACAGGGGGCGATCAGATACGCAGTATTTT. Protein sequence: CASSRDRGRSDTQYF.